This T cell receptor (beta chain) was identified during a study of response to subunit inactivated influenza vaccine. The study, taken as a whole, reports: The authors offered the suggestion that each seasonal influenza vaccination recruits few new T cells.

The CDR3 contains 15 residues. With V trimmed by 4 bases and J by 15 bases, 11 bases remained unmatched. The germline CDR1 and CDR2 sequences are SGHRS and YFSETQ. Of note for this clonotype: Its antigen remains unknown.

TCRdb passed the RT-PCR reads through MiXCR, listing each CDR3 protein once. The sample lists a few hundred thousand distinct CDR3 sequences; 11% to 15% were seen once. The source is a man aged 45-65 years who received an inactivated influenza vaccine. Sample: PBMCs from blood, taken 11 to 12 days after vaccination. The chain is built from TRBV5-1 and TRBJ2-1; 15 bases match TRBD2. CDR3 in amino acids: CASSPGGTSGRSRFF. Written as DNA, the CDR3 is TGCGCCAGCAGCCCCGGTGGGACTAGCGGGAGGTCTCGGTTCTTC. Complete variable domain (other parts from reference TRBV5-1 and TRBJ2-1): KAGVTQTPRYLIKTRGQQVTLSCSPISGHRSVSWYQQTPGQGLQFLFEYFSETQRNKGNFPGRFSGRQFSNSRSEMNVSTLELGDSALYLCASSPGGTSGRSRFFGPGTRLTVL.